These 28 T cell receptor beta chains were all obtained from the same sample, sequenced in a study of vaccination effects on CD4 cells after COVID-19. These receptors have no identified antigens. Repertoires were generated with immunoSEQ multiplex PCR, while TCRdb's copy carries only in-frame clones and drops some. Found here are tens of thousands of clones, 65% to 80% of them singletons; the top ten hold 2.9%. Antigen-specific CD4+ T cells were expanded with viral peptide pools in the ViraFEST assay before sequencing. At the end of more than 8 days of culture, CD4+ T cells were isolated. Neither prior SARS-CoV-2 infection nor positive nucleocapsid antibodies were present in the vaccine recipients. The sequences come from CD4+ T cells from PBMCs cultured with HCoV-NL63 spike peptides, collected before COVID-19 vaccination. These receptors were taken from a human donor who received a COVID-19 vaccine.

The chain is built from TRBV19 and TRBJ2-7; perhaps TRBD2 as D (6 bases). Germline V gives CDR1 LNHDA, CDR2 SQIVND (reference sequence). The CDR3 has 16 amino acids. The V gene lost 1 base and the J gene lost 0 bases, with 13 bases spanning the gap. The DNA of the CDR3 is TGTGCCAGTAGTATAGCCATCGGAGGGAGCTCCTACGAGCAGTACGTC. Translation: CASSIAIGGSSYEQYV.

There are a few counts of this clone. The DNA for the CDR3 is TGTGCCAGCAGTTACGCCAACAGGGGGCGCGGGGAGCTGTTTTTT. Its translation is CASSYANRGRGELFF. V gene TRBV6-5 combines with J gene TRBJ2-2, with TRBD1 identical over 9 bases. The ends lost 2 bases at V and 7 bases at J; junction bases unmatched: 5. Germline CDR1 MNHEY, CDR2 SVGAGI. The CDR3 contains 15 residues.

This chain links TRBV15 with TRBJ2-1; 8 positions agree with TRBD2. This CDR3 contains 17 residues. Trimming at V came to 0 bases and at J to 4 bases, leaving 8 bases not matched to a gene. The germline gives CDR1 LNHNV, CDR2 YYDKDF (reference sequence). The DNA for the CDR3 is TGTGCCACCAGCAGAGATTTGGGACTAGATCGGTACAATGAGCAGTTCTTC. As protein: CATSRDLGLDRYNEQFF.

The chain couples TRBV24-1 to TRBJ1-2; perhaps TRBD1 as D (5 bases). The ends were cut back, 4 bases at V and 5 bases at J, with 13 bases in the middle. The CDR3 covers 14 residues. Germline values: CDR1 KGHDR, CDR2 SFDVKD. The CDR3 sequence is CATSDPRKGYGYTF. Written as DNA, the CDR3 is TGTGCCACCAGTGACCCCCGTAAGGGGTATGGCTACACCTTC.

This clone was recorded a few times. The chain has TRBV7-2 and TRBJ2-2; TRBD2 matches at 7 bases. The CDR3 consists of 15 residues. Unmatched junction bases numbered 4, after V lost 2 bases and J lost 4 bases. CDR1 and CDR2 (germline): SGHTA, FQGNSA. The CDR3 nucleotides read TGTGCCAGCAGCTTACAGGGAGGGACCACCGGGGAGCTGTTTTTT. Its protein product is CASSLQGGTTGELFF.

The genes are TRBV1 and TRBJ2-2; the tabulated D call, TRBD2, remains unverified against the DNA. TRBV1 is a pseudogene. The CDR3 has 21 residues. The CDR3 reads CTSSQDCGLAGANLNTGELFF. The CDR3 coding sequence is TGCACCAGCAGCCAAGATTGTGGACTAGCGGGGGCGAACCTCAACACCGGGGAGCTGTTTTTT.

This chain joins TRBV29-1 and TRBJ1-2; 12 nucleotides line up with TRBD1. The CDR3 is 17 amino acids. Losses at the gene ends were 5 bases for V and 8 bases for J; bases not matched to a gene: 18. Germline CDR1 SQVTM, CDR2 ANQGSEA. The CDR3 region is CSVLGLGQGAPGRGYTF. The CDR3 DNA follows: TGCAGCGTTCTGGGCCTGGGACAGGGGGCACCTGGGAGAGGCTACACCTTC.

The chain uses TRBV18 and TRBJ2-5; D uncertain. The CDR3 contains 13 residues. V was pared by 4 bases and J by 2 bases, with 8 bases between. Germline loops: CDR1 KGHSH, CDR2 LQKENI. The CDR3: CASSRTEQETQYF. The CDR3 DNA is TGTGCCAGCTCACGGACGGAGCAAGAGACCCAGTACTTC. The variable domain in full, completed from reference TRBV18 and TRBJ2-5, reads NAGVMQNPRHLVRRRGQEARLRCSPMKGHSHVYWYRQLPEEGLKFMVYLQKENIIDESGMPKERFSAEFPKEGPSILRIQQVVRGDSAAYFCASSRTEQETQYFGPGTRLLVL.

This clone turned up a few times. The CDR3 DNA is TGTGCCAGCAGTCCTCGGGCGGACGAAAAACTGTTTTTT. Protein product: CASSPRADEKLFF. The chain employs TRBV12-3 or TRBV12-4 and TRBJ1-4; D call uncertain. The CDR3 has 13 residues. Trimming left V 5 bases short and J 8 bases short, with 12 bases between.

This clone was observed a handful of times. The gene calls are TRBV25-1 and TRBJ1-6; D is perhaps TRBD1 (5 bases). CDR3 size: 14 residues. V shed 6 bases and J shed 9 bases, with 15 bases lying between them. CDR1 is MGHDK, CDR2 SYGVNS, per germline. CDR3 in DNA: TGTGCCAGCAGGACGGGGGATTTAGGTTCACCCCTCCACTTT. Its translation is CASRTGDLGSPLHF.

V gene TRBV5-1 combines with J gene TRBJ1-1; 7 nucleotides align to TRBD1. Losses at the gene ends were 0 bases for V and 6 bases for J; bases not matched to a gene: 2. Germline V gene lookup returns CDR1 SGHRS and CDR2 YFSETQ. The CDR3 consists of 13 residues. Here the CDR3 reads CASSLDQGAEAFF. The DNA for the CDR3 is TGCGCCAGCAGCTTGGACCAGGGGGCTGAAGCTTTCTTT.

This clone was observed a single time. The rearrangement uses TRBV7-8 and TRBJ1-6, with D maybe TRBD1 (5 bases). Trimming left V 0 bases short and J 7 bases short, with 13 bases between. Germline loops: CDR1 SGHVS, CDR2 FQNEAQ. CDR3 length: 16 amino acids. CDR3 in DNA: TGTGCCAGCAGCTTAGCCGAGGGGACTTGGAATTCACCCCTCCACTTT. Translating it yields CASSLAEGTWNSPLHF.

The chain carries TRBV19 and TRBJ2-6; 7 nucleotides align to TRBD1. CDR3 length equals 18 residues. The V gene's germline CDR1 is LNHDA and CDR2 SQIVND (reference sequence). Trimming took 6 bases from V and 0 from J; bases not matched to a gene: 11. The chain's CDR3 is CASSLQTGRFSGANVLTF. CDR3 coding DNA: TGTGCCAGTAGCCTTCAGACAGGGCGCTTCTCTGGGGCCAACGTCCTGACTTTC.

The V gene is TRBV7-9, the J gene TRBJ1-1; a weak D match, TRBD1 (6 bases). Germline V gene data show CDR1 as SEHNR and CDR2 as FQNEAQ (reference sequence). The CDR3 spans 15 residues. Between the trimmed V and J ends, which lost 1 base and 4 bases, there was a span of 13 bases. CDR3 sequence reads: CASSLVGQLGTEAFF. CDR3 coding DNA: TGTGCCAGCAGCTTAGTTGGACAGCTAGGCACTGAAGCTTTCTTT.

V usage is TRBV18 and J usage is TRBJ1-4, with 7 bases identical to TRBD1. This CDR3 has 13 amino acids. V gave up 4 bases and J gave up 8 bases; unmatched junction bases: 4. Looked up from germline, CDR1 is KGHSH and CDR2 is LQKENI. CDR3 residues: CASSLGTAEKLFF. The CDR3 DNA follows: TGTGCCAGCTCACTCGGGACAGCCGAAAAACTGTTTTTT.

This clone occurred a few times. The gene calls are TRBV6-1 and TRBJ1-1, with D maybe TRBD1 (5 bases). The CDR3 covers 15 residues. The germline CDR1 and CDR2 sequences are MNHNS and SASEGT. The ends were cut back, 0 bases at V and 3 bases at J, with 11 bases in the middle. This CDR3 is CASSEAGGKDTEAFF. As DNA, the CDR3 is TGTGCCAGCAGTGAAGCTGGGGGTAAGGACACTGAAGCTTTCTTT.

The rearrangement joins TRBV7-9 to TRBJ1-1; D call uncertain. The CDR3 sequence is 15 residues long. The germline V and J ends were trimmed by 2 bases and 2 bases, with 12 bases remaining between them. Germline V gene lookup returns CDR1 SEHNR and CDR2 FQNEAQ (reference sequence). CDR3 amino acids: CASSLSIERNTEAFF. The CDR3 region has the DNA TGTGCCAGCAGCTTATCCATCGAAAGAAACACTGAAGCTTTCTTT.

The genes are TRBV5-1 and TRBJ2-5, with 12 bases fitting TRBD1. Germline V gives CDR1 SGHRS, CDR2 YFSETQ. This CDR3 spans 15 amino acids. J lost 1 base, V lost 4 bases, and 2 bases had no gene match. CDR3 sequence reads: CASSLGQGAQETQYF. DNA for the CDR3: TGCGCCAGCAGCCTGGGACAGGGGGCCCAAGAGACCCAGTACTTC.

The chain has TRBV7-2 and TRBJ2-1; 9 bases are a match to TRBD1. The CDR3 runs 14 residues. The germline CDR1 and CDR2 sequences are SGHTA and FQGNSA. V lost 5 bases and J lost 9; bases outside the gene matches: 8. CDR3 protein: CASSAGTGSIEQFF. The DNA of the CDR3 is TGTGCCAGCAGCGCTGGGACAGGGTCGATTGAGCAGTTCTTC.

This chain connects TRBV30 to TRBJ1-5; no clear D. Germline V gene data show CDR1 as GTSNPN and CDR2 as SVGIG (reference sequence). With 1 base removed from V and 5 bases from J, the gap between germline ends came to 12 bases. The CDR3 is 14 amino acids. As DNA, the CDR3 is TGTGCCTGGAGTGGAACGGTGATCTATCAGCCCCAGCATTTT. Translating it yields CAWSGTVIYQPQHF.

The chain recombines TRBV27 with TRBJ1-2; 7 positions match TRBD1. V dropped 6 bases and J dropped 5; count of bases not matched to a gene: 9. The CDR3 is 14 residues long. The germline gives CDR1 MNHEY, CDR2 SMNVEV (reference sequence). This CDR3 is CASRTPTGKYGYTF. The DNA for the CDR3 is TGTGCCAGCAGAACCCCGACAGGGAAGTATGGCTACACCTTC.

This chain connects TRBV3-1 (or the pseudogene TRBV3-2) to TRBJ1-4, with 9 bases matching TRBD1. Germline values: CDR1 LGHDT, CDR2 YNNKEL (reference sequence). This CDR3 has 15 residues. V lost 5 bases and J lost 7; bases outside the gene matches: 8. The CDR3 sequence: CASSYGTGRGEKLFF. The CDR3 nucleotides read TGTGCCAGCAGCTACGGGACAGGGCGCGGTGAAAAACTGTTTTTT.

This chain joins TRBV10-3 and TRBJ1-1, with D maybe TRBD1 (5 bases). Germline V CDR1 and CDR2: ENHRY, SYGVKD. The V end was cut by 11 bases, the J end by 6 bases, with 19 bases between. The CDR3 spans 13 residues. CDR3 nucleotide sequence: TGTGCCCATGGGCAGGGTTTATTGGCTGAAGCTTTCTTT. It codes for CAHGQGLLAEAFF.

V gene TRBV18 combines with J gene TRBJ2-5; D gene unclear. Germline CDR1 is KGHSH and CDR2 is LQKENI. The CDR3 is made up of 13 amino acids. The V and J ends lost 6 bases and 2 bases respectively, with 10 bases between them. The CDR3 spells CASSSSRQETQYF. As DNA, the CDR3 is TGTGCCAGCTCCTCCTCTAGGCAAGAGACCCAGTACTTC.

This chain uses TRBV5-6 with TRBJ2-6; no firm D call. The CDR3 runs 15 residues. Germline V gene lookup returns CDR1 SGHDT and CDR2 YYEEEE. V was trimmed by 1 base and J by 2 bases, leaving 7 bases between them. CDR3 amino acids: CASSLLETGANVLTF. Here the CDR3 DNA reads TGTGCCAGCAGCTTGTTGGAAACTGGGGCCAACGTCCTGACTTTC.

V and J are TRBV5-1 and TRBJ2-2, with TRBD2 matching over 10 bases. Per the germline V gene, CDR1 is SGHRS and CDR2 is YFSETQ. Trimming cost V 4 bases and J 6 bases; bases outside gene matches: 9. This CDR3 region has 16 residues. The CDR3 region has the DNA TGCGCCAGCAGCCAACGCACCGGGACTAGCGCCGGGGAGCTGTTTTTT. Translated, it gives CASSQRTGTSAGELFF.

This chain links TRBV10-2 with TRBJ1-5; possibly TRBD1 for D (5 bases). CDR3 length: 16 residues. Trimming took off 3 bases at V and 2 bases at J, with 14 bases between the two ends. CDR1 and CDR2 (germline): WSHSY, SAAADI. The CDR3 region has the DNA TGCGCCAGCAGTGACCACGACAGAGGAGGCAATCAGCCCCAGCATTTT. Its protein is CASSDHDRGGNQPQHF.

This clone was counted a few times. The rearrangement joins TRBV7-9 to TRBJ1-6; D gene ambiguous. Trimming took off 5 bases at V and 10 bases at J, with 12 bases between the two ends. Per germline, CDR1 SEHNR and CDR2 FQNEAQ (reference sequence). The CDR3 contains 13 residues. The CDR3 region has the DNA TGTGCCAGCAGCCCCTCCCAGGACTCACCCCTCCACTTT. Translation: CASSPSQDSPLHF.